The clone carrying this T cell receptor beta chain was detected only a few times. What it recognizes is unknown. This record comes from a study of T cell repertoires in cytomegalovirus infection. Study context: Public TCR beta signatures provided an indication of both CMV infection and a matching HLA type.

TCRdb passed the reads through MiXCR, listing each CDR3 protein once. This sample has about 300,000 distinct CDR3 sequences, with under 30% found just once. General observations from the study: Within the response measured ex vivo, HLA-C-restricted CMV-specific TCR beta clonotypes were dominant. There were carriers of CMV plus the relevant HLA, and cumulative public TCR beta family frequency identified them.

CDR1 and CDR2 from the germline V gene are LNHDA and SQIVND (reference sequence). The CDR3 consists of 16 residues. V dropped 4 bases and J dropped 3; count of bases not matched to a gene: 7. Sample: PBMCs. This TCR derives from a human donor in good health (CMV status not recorded). Some clones in this sample may be carry-over from other donors' samples. The chain has TRBV19 and TRBJ2-1; 9 positions match TRBD2. Written as DNA, the CDR3 is TGTGCCAGTAGTAGGTCTAGCGGGACATTCTACAATGAGCAGTTCTTC. This codes for CASSRSSGTFYNEQFF.